This T cell receptor beta chain was observed in a study of identifying expanded T cells in peripheral blood. This clone has only one observation. The antigen is unknown. General study points: Differentially abundant clones: roughly 1.2 between replicates, approximately 15 at two to three weeks, over 18 at four. Variance in clone template counts between approximately 2-week samples significantly increased with total template count across all healthy donors.

The length of the CDR3 is 20 residues. Collection occurred without any documented infections or immune events in donors. Sequencing was performed with immunoSEQ multiplex PCR; in TCRdb, only in-frame clones are kept and a portion is missing. The data contain around 95,000 clones, approximately 89% of them singletons. The sequence derives from a person aged 18 to 75 in good health. The chain carries TRBV21-1 and TRBJ2-3; TRBD2, as called in the table, went unchecked against the DNA. TRBV21-1 is designated a pseudogene. The sequenced sample consisted of blood. As DNA, the CDR3 is TGTGCCAGCAGCAAAATGGGAGCGGGGGGTCGGAACCTGTGCACAGATACGCAGTATTTT. It is translated as CASSKMGAGGRNLCTDTQYF.